One sample yielded the 25 T cell receptor beta chains listed below, sequenced in a study of PD-L1 blockade in urothelial cancer. This sample's time point: pretreatment peripheral blood. Profiled with immunoSEQ multiplex PCR; TCRdb holds only in-frame clones, not every one. The profile covers about 52,000 clones, with approximately 80% appearing a single time and 1% to 1.5% taken by the ten largest. Sequencing was performed on PBMCs, taken around atezolizumab (anti-PD-L1) treatment. These receptors were taken from a middle-aged man with urothelial cancer.

The J gene is TRBJ2-1, the V gene TRBV6-5, with D perhaps matching TRBD2 (5 bases). The CDR3 totals 14 residues. Germline-derived CDR1 and CDR2 are MNHEY and SVGAGI. Trimming shortened V by 0 bases and J by 14 bases, and 17 bases separated the two germline ends. The CDR3 nucleotides are TGTGCCAGCAGTTACTCGAGTAAGGGAGTCATTAAGTTCTTC. Amino acid sequence: CASSYSSKGVIKFF.

This chain uses TRBV10-1 with TRBJ2-6; D may be TRBD1 (5 bases). Germline loops: CDR1 WNHNN, CDR2 SYGVQD (reference sequence). The CDR3 sequence is 16 residues long. V was clipped by 3 bases and J by 0 bases, with 9 bases between them. CDR3 nucleotide sequence: TGCGCCAGCAGTGACCTACAGGCCTCTGGGGCCAACGTCCTGACTTTC. The encoded protein is CASSDLQASGANVLTF.

The chain employs TRBV28 and TRBJ2-1, with 8 positions matching TRBD1. The V segment lost 4 bases and the J segment 8 bases; nucleotides outside the gene matches: 7. From germline, CDR1 is MDHEN and CDR2 SYDVKM. The CDR3 sequence is 14 residues long. DNA of the CDR3: TGTGCCAGCAGTTCCCCGACAGGGGACCATGAGCAGTTCTTC. Its protein product is CASSSPTGDHEQFF.

The rearrangement uses TRBV27 and TRBJ2-1; D not resolved. Germline loops: CDR1 MNHEY, CDR2 SMNVEV (reference sequence). CDR3 length equals 15 residues. Trimming pared 2 bases from V and 7 bases from J, leaving 15 bases between. CDR3 residues: CASSLQALIGNEQFF. DNA for the CDR3: TGTGCCAGCAGTTTACAAGCGTTAATTGGGAATGAGCAGTTCTTC.

The J gene is TRBJ2-7, the V gene TRBV5-6; the D gene is possibly TRBD1 (6 bases). Germline assignment: CDR1 SGHDT and CDR2 YYEEEE. The CDR3 spans 19 residues. Trimming cost V 1 base and J 0 bases, with 23 bases left between them. CDR3 DNA: TGTGCCAGCAGCTTGACCCTCCCATTGGGAACAGGGAGCTCCTACGAGCAGTACTTC. It specifies CASSLTLPLGTGSSYEQYF.

There are a few counts of this clone. The rearrangement links TRBV29-1 to TRBJ2-7; 7 bases are shared with TRBD2. The CDR3 runs to 14 residues. V dropped 4 bases and J dropped 3; count of bases not matched to a gene: 9. Germline V lookup: CDR1 SQVTM, CDR2 ANQGSEA. CDR3 coding DNA: TGCAGCGTTGTGGTGAGCGGGAAATTCTACGAGCAGTACTTC. This translates into CSVVVSGKFYEQYF.

The chain links TRBV13 to TRBJ2-5, with D possibly TRBD1 on 6 matching bases. The V end was cut by 1 base, the J end by 5 bases, with 11 bases between. This CDR3 has 14 residues. Germline values: CDR1 PRHDT, CDR2 FYEKMQ (reference sequence). The CDR3 region has the DNA TGTGCCAGCAGCTTAGAGGGGGATTGGGAGACCCAGTACTTC. It translates to CASSLEGDWETQYF.

The V gene is TRBV7-8, the J gene TRBJ2-7; 10 nucleotides line up with TRBD2. The CDR3 is 15 amino acids. Trimming at V came to 0 bases and at J to 2 bases, leaving 1 base not matched to a gene. CDR1 and CDR2 from the germline V gene are SGHVS and FQNEAQ. CDR3 in DNA: TGTGCCAGCAGCTTAGCAAGCGGGAGGGCCTACGAGCAGTACTTC. This encodes CASSLASGRAYEQYF. Drawing the rest from reference TRBV7-8 and TRBJ2-7, the complete variable domain is GAGVSQSPRYKVAKRGQDVALRCDPISGHVSLFWYQQALGQGPEFLTYFQNEAQLDKSGLPSDRFFAERPEGSVSTLKIQRTQQEDSAVYLCASSLASGRAYEQYFGPGTRLTVT.

The V gene is TRBV2, the J gene TRBJ2-7; TRBD1 might be the D (6 bases). V dropped 7 bases and J dropped 1 base, with 14 bases sitting between them. This CDR3 region has 14 residues. The V gene's germline CDR1 is SNHLY and CDR2 FYNNEI. CDR3 sequence reads: CASTRTATSYEQYF. The CDR3 nucleotides read TGTGCCAGCACCCGGACAGCCACGTCCTACGAGCAGTACTTC.

The chain recombines TRBV19 with TRBJ1-3; D not certain. The CDR3 length is 14 residues. V was cut by 6 bases and J by 1 base, with 10 bases left in between. The germline V gene has CDR1 LNHDA and CDR2 SQIVND (reference sequence). In DNA form, the CDR3 reads TGTGCCAGTAGCTCCCAGGAATCTGGAAACACCATATATTTT. As protein: CASSSQESGNTIYF.

V and J are TRBV2 and TRBJ2-7; D uncertain. V shed 5 bases and J shed 4 bases, with 3 bases lying between them. The germline V gene encodes CDR1 SNHLY and CDR2 FYNNEI. This CDR3 is 10 amino acids long. DNA for the CDR3: TGTGCCAGCAGTTCTTACGAGCAGTACTTC. Its translation is CASSSYEQYF.

This clone was detected only a few times. The CDR3 sequence is CASSVQQSNNEQFF. The DNA for the CDR3 is TGTGCCAGCAGCGTACAACAGAGCAACAATGAGCAGTTCTTC. The J gene is TRBJ2-1, the V gene TRBV9, with D hard to call. The CDR3 totals 14 residues. CDR1 is SGDLS, CDR2 YYNGEE, per germline. Trimming cost V 1 base and J 5 bases, with 10 bases left between them.

This chain uses TRBV7-2 with TRBJ2-1; 8 bases match TRBD2. This CDR3 comprises 15 residues. Germline CDR1 SGHTA, CDR2 FQGNSA. The trim removed 4 bases at V and 4 bases at J, leaving 6 bases unmatched. The CDR3 sequence is CASSSPRGRYNEQFF. Here the CDR3 DNA reads TGTGCCAGCAGCTCCCCCCGCGGGAGGTACAATGAGCAGTTCTTC.

This clone was counted between two and nine times. V is TRBV29-1 and J is TRBJ2-5, with D perhaps matching TRBD2 (6 bases). Trimming pared 4 bases from V and 2 bases from J, leaving 8 bases between. CDR1 and CDR2 (germline): SQVTM, ANQGSEA. The CDR3 extends over 12 amino acids. This CDR3 is CSVVAVQETQYF. CDR3 DNA: TGCAGCGTTGTAGCGGTTCAAGAGACCCAGTACTTC.

The V and J genes are TRBV11-2 and TRBJ2-5; 7 nucleotides align to TRBD2. This CDR3 is 15 amino acids long. The ends lost 5 bases at V and 2 bases at J; junction bases unmatched: 8. Germline V gene data show CDR1 as SGHAT and CDR2 as FQNNGV. The CDR3 sequence is CASSPGRLAQETQYF. Written as DNA, the CDR3 is TGTGCCAGCAGCCCCGGTCGACTAGCACAAGAGACCCAGTACTTC.

This CDR3 reads CASSVDLRGAGYNEQFF. The CDR3 nucleotides are TGTGCCAGCAGCGTTGATCTCAGGGGAGCTGGCTACAATGAGCAGTTCTTC. The rearrangement joins TRBV9 to TRBJ2-1, with a possible D match to TRBD1 (6 bases). The CDR3 contains 17 residues. V was cut by 2 bases and J by 3 bases, with 18 bases left in between. Germline-derived CDR1 and CDR2 are SGDLS and YYNGEE.

The chain has TRBV9 and TRBJ2-6; D is possibly TRBD1 (6 bases). Germline CDR1 SGDLS, CDR2 YYNGEE. This CDR3 region has 20 residues. V shed 0 bases and J shed 0 bases, with 19 bases lying between them. The CDR3 spells CASSVVGAPGINSGANVLTF. The CDR3 nucleotides are TGTGCCAGCAGCGTAGTGGGGGCGCCAGGGATTAACTCTGGGGCCAACGTCCTGACTTTC.

This chain joins TRBV9 and TRBJ1-4; 7 nucleotides line up with TRBD1. After removal of 3 bases from V and 0 bases from J, the junction contained 8 bases not matched to a gene. This CDR3 is built from 17 residues. Germline V CDR1 and CDR2: SGDLS, YYNGEE. The DNA of the CDR3 is TGTGCCAGCAGCGAGCGGACAGGACCTGCAACTAATGAAAAACTGTTTTTT. Translation: CASSERTGPATNEKLFF.

This clone was seen repeatedly, ten times or more. DNA of the CDR3: TGTGCCAGCAGCCAAATGAGGGTTGGCGCTGAAGCTTTCTTT. Its protein is CASSQMRVGAEAFF. This chain uses TRBV14 with TRBJ1-1; D unclear. This CDR3 region has 14 residues. Germline V CDR1 and CDR2: SGHDN, FVKESK. V lost 2 bases, J lost 6 bases, and 13 bases lay in between.

The rearrangement joins TRBV10-3 to TRBJ1-2; no clear D gene. The CDR3 contains 15 residues. Germline assignment: CDR1 ENHRY and CDR2 SYGVKD. The V and J ends lost 7 bases and 0 bases respectively, with 15 bases between them. CDR3 in amino acids: CAINDDDMANYGYTF. In DNA form, the CDR3 reads TGTGCCATCAACGACGACGACATGGCTAACTATGGCTACACCTTC.

This clone was observed many times. The chain links TRBV25-1 to TRBJ2-7, with D possibly matching TRBD1 (6 bases). Germline V lookup: CDR1 MGHDK, CDR2 SYGVNS. V gave up 6 bases and J gave up 7 bases, with 16 bases separating them. The CDR3 is 13 residues long. The CDR3 DNA reads as TGTGCCAGCAGCCTGACAGGTTCTTGGGAGCAGTACTTC. It yields the protein CASSLTGSWEQYF.

The rearrangement uses TRBV6-1 and TRBJ2-7; TRBD1 is a possible D gene (5 bases). The germline gives CDR1 MNHNS, CDR2 SASEGT. Trimming stripped 4 bases from V and 2 bases from J, with 15 bases between. This CDR3 is 15 amino acids long. CDR3 nucleotide sequence: TGTGCCAGCAGTGGAAAAAAGACAGTTACCTACGAGCAGTACTTC. Amino acids: CASSGKKTVTYEQYF.

The chain employs TRBV19 and TRBJ1-5, with 7 bases aligning to TRBD1. V gave up 3 bases and J gave up 7 bases; unmatched junction bases: 6. This CDR3 spans 14 amino acids. In germline, CDR1 is LNHDA, CDR2 SQIVND (reference sequence). The DNA for the CDR3 is TGTGCCAGTAGTATTTTAGGGGGCAGGCAGCCCCAGCATTTT. The encoded protein is CASSILGGRQPQHF.

This chain connects TRBV29-1 to TRBJ1-4; 9 nucleotides line up with TRBD1. The V gene end was trimmed by 1 base and the J gene end by 5 bases; junction bases not matched to a gene: 5. Germline CDR1 SQVTM, CDR2 ANQGSEA. This CDR3 contains 15 residues. The CDR3 reads CSVEGTGEGNEKLFF. In nucleotides, the CDR3 is TGCAGCGTTGAAGGGACAGGGGAGGGGAATGAAAAACTGTTTTTT.

This chain links TRBV11-2 with TRBJ1-4, with TRBD1 as a possible D gene (5 bases). Per the germline V gene, CDR1 is SGHAT and CDR2 is FQNNGV. CDR3 length equals 15 residues. The V end lost 4 bases, the J end lost 8 bases, and 17 bases lay between the germline ends. CDR3 sequence: CASSSHGGIIEKLFF. The CDR3 bases are TGTGCCAGCAGCTCCCACGGGGGTATTATCGAAAAACTGTTTTTT.